Following are 4 T cell receptor beta chains from one sample sequenced in a study of T cell responses to AZD1222 COVID-19 vaccine. Here immunoSEQ multiplex PCR was the method, and the copy in TCRdb shows in-frame clones only, minus some. The repertoire has 120,000 or so clones, around 89% of them found once; the top ten carry approximately 12%. Source: peripheral blood, taken on day 0 of MenACWY control vaccination. These receptor sequences come from an adult in good health.

The chain joins TRBV4-1 to TRBJ2-7; D unresolved. The V end was cut by 1 base, the J end by 4 bases, with 20 bases between. Per the germline V gene, CDR1 is MGHRA and CDR2 is YSYEKL. The CDR3 covers 17 residues. The CDR3 nucleotides are TGCGCCAGCAGCCAAGGGCCCCCGGGCCTTTTCAATTACGAGCAGTACTTC. This encodes CASSQGPPGLFNYEQYF.

V usage is TRBV9 and J usage is TRBJ1-2; tentatively, D is TRBD1 (5 bases). The V end was cut by 0 bases, the J end by 5 bases, with 11 bases between. Germline V gene data show CDR1 as SGDLS and CDR2 as YYNGEE. This CDR3 is built from 14 residues. The CDR3 protein is CASSVGDWGYGYTF. The DNA of the CDR3 is TGTGCCAGCAGCGTAGGGGACTGGGGATATGGCTACACCTTC.

The genes are TRBV6-5 and TRBJ1-1, with D maybe TRBD1 (5 bases). The germline V gene encodes CDR1 MNHEY and CDR2 SVGAGI. The V end lost 7 bases, the J end lost 4 bases, and 13 bases lay between the germline ends. The CDR3 is 13 residues long. The CDR3 reads CASTLPGGTEAFF. The CDR3 DNA is TGTGCCAGCACACTTCCGGGGGGCACTGAAGCTTTCTTT.

The chain employs TRBV27 and TRBJ2-6, with TRBD1 as a possible D gene (6 bases). In germline, CDR1 is MNHEY, CDR2 SMNVEV (reference sequence). V was clipped by 2 bases and J by 0 bases, with 14 bases between them. This CDR3 has 18 residues. DNA of the CDR3: TGTGCCAGCAGTTTACGAAAACAGGGAACCTCTGGGGCCAACGTCCTGACTTTC. It encodes CASSLRKQGTSGANVLTF.